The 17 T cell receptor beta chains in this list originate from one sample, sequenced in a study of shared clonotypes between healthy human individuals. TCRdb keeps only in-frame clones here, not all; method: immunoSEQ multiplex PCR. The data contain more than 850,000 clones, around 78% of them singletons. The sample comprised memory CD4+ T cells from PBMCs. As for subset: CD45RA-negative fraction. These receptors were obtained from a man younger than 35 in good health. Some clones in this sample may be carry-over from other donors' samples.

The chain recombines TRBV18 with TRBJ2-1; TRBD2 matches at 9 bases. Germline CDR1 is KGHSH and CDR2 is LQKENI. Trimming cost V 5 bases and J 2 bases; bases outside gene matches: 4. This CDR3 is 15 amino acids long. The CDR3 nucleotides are TGTGCCAGCTCATTAGCGGGAGATGCCTACAATGAGCAGTTCTTC. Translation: CASSLAGDAYNEQFF.

The CDR3 DNA is TGCGCCAGCAGCGGAGGCCCAGGGCGGGGGCAGTACTTC. Protein: CASSGGPGRGQYF. V and J are TRBV4-3 and TRBJ2-7; D is perhaps TRBD2 (6 bases). The V gene lost 5 bases and the J gene lost 9 bases, with 17 bases spanning the gap. The CDR3 has 13 amino acids. Germline V gene sequence: CDR1 LGHNA, CDR2 YSLEER.

CDR3 amino acids: CASSPRGSGRGAGELFF. DNA of the CDR3: TGTGCCAGCAGCCCTCGGGGATCAGGGCGGGGAGCCGGGGAGCTGTTTTTT. The chain uses TRBV2 and TRBJ2-2; weak D call: TRBD2 (6 bases). The length of the CDR3 is 17 residues. V was clipped by 6 bases and J by 6 bases, with 23 bases between them. CDR1 SNHLY and CDR2 FYNNEI come from the germline V gene.

CDR3 region: CASSLEGNSPLHF. In nucleotides, the CDR3 is TGCGCCAGCAGCTTGGAGGGTAATTCACCCCTCCACTTT. V and J are TRBV5-1 and TRBJ1-6; D not certain. Trimming removed 0 bases from V and 6 bases from J, with 4 bases in between. The CDR3 is 13 amino acids. Germline-derived CDR1 and CDR2 are SGHRS and YFSETQ.

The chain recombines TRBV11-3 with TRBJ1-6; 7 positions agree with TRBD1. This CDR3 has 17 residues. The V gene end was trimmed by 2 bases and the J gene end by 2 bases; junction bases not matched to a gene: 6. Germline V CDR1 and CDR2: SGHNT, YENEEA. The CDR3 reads CASSLTCRGTYNSPLHF. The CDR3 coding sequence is TGTGCCAGCAGCTTAACGTGCAGGGGGACCTATAATTCACCCCTCCACTTT.

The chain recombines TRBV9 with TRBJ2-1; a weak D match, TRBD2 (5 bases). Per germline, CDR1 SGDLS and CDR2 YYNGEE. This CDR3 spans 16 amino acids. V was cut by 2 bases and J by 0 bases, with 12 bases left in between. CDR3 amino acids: CASSVLALSSYNEQFF. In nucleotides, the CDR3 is TGTGCCAGCAGCGTCTTAGCGTTGAGCTCCTACAATGAGCAGTTCTTC.

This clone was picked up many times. The CDR3 nucleotides are TGTGCCAGCTACCCTGGGCAGGGGTTCTCGACCCAGTACTTC. Protein sequence: CASYPGQGFSTQYF. The chain links TRBV2 to TRBJ2-5; D perhaps matches TRBD1 (6 bases). The length of the CDR3 is 14 residues. CDR1 is SNHLY, CDR2 FYNNEI, per germline. V was clipped by 8 bases and J by 7 bases, with 20 bases between them.

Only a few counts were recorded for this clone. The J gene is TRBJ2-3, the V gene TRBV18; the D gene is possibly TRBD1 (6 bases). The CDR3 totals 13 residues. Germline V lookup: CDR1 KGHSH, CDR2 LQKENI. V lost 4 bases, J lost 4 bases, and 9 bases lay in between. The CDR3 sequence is CASSQPGADTQYF. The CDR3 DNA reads TGTGCCAGCTCACAGCCAGGGGCAGATACGCAGTATTTT.

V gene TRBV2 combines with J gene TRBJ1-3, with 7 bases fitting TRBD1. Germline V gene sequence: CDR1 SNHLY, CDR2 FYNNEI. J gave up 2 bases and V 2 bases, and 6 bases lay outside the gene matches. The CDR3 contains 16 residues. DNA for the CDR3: TGTGCCAGCAGTGAACCACAGGGGTCTGCTGGAAACACCATATATTTT. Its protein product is CASSEPQGSAGNTIYF.

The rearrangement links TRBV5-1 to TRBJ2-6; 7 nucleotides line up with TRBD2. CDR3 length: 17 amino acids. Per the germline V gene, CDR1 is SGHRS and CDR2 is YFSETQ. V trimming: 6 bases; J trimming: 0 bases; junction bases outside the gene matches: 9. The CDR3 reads CASTTGGSRSGANVLTF. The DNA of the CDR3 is TGCGCCAGCACAACCGGGGGGTCCCGCTCTGGGGCCAACGTCCTGACTTTC.

CDR3: CASSQDRFYNSPLHF. For the CDR3, the DNA is TGTGCCAGCAGCCAGGACAGGTTCTATAATTCACCCCTCCACTTT. The chain links TRBV6-6 to TRBJ1-6; 7 bases match TRBD1. The length of the CDR3 is 15 residues. The germline V gene has CDR1 MNHNY and CDR2 SVGAGI (reference sequence). V lost 6 bases and J lost 3; bases outside the gene matches: 5.

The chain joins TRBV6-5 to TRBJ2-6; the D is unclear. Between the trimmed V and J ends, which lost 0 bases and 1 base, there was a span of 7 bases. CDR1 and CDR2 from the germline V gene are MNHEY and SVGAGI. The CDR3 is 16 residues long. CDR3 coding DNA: TGTGCCAGCAGTTACTCGCGAGTATCTGGGGCCAACGTCCTGACTTTC. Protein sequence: CASSYSRVSGANVLTF.

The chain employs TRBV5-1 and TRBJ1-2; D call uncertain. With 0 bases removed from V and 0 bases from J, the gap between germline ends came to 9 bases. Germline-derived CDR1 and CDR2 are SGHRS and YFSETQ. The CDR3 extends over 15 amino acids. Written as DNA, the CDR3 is TGCGCCAGCAGCTTGGATCCGGGTTCTAACTATGGCTACACCTTC. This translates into CASSLDPGSNYGYTF. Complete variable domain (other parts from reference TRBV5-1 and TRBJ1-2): KAGVTQTPRYLIKTRGQQVTLSCSPISGHRSVSWYQQTPGQGLQFLFEYFSETQRNKGNFPGRFSGRQFSNSRSEMNVSTLELGDSALYLCASSLDPGSNYGYTFGSGTRLTVV.

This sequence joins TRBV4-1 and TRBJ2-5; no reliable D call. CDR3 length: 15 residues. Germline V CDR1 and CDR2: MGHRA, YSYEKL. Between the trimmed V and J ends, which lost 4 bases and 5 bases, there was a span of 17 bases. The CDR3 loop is CASSLTPAPQETQYF. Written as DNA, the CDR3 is TGCGCCAGCAGCCTTACCCCTGCCCCCCAGGAGACCCAGTACTTC.

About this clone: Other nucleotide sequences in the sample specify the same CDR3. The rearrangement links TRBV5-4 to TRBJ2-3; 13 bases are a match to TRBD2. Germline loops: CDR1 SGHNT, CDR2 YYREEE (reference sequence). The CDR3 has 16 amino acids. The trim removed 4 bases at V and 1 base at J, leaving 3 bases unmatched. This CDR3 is CASSPGLAGGTDTQYF. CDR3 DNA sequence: TGTGCCAGCAGCCCCGGACTAGCGGGAGGCACAGATACGCAGTATTTT.

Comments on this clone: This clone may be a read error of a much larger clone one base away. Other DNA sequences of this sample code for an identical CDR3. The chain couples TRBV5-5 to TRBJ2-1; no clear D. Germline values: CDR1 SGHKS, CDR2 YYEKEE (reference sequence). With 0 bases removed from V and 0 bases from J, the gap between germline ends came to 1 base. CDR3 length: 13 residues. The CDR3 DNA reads TGTGCCAGCAGCTTGGACTCCTACAATGAGCAGTTCTTC. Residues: CASSLDSYNEQFF.

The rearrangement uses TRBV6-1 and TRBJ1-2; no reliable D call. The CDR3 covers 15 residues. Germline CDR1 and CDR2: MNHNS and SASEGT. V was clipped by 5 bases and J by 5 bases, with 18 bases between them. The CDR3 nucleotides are TGTGCCAGCAGTACCACCCCGCAGGCCACGTATGGCTACACCTTC. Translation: CASSTTPQATYGYTF.